Presented here are 30 T cell receptor beta chains from one specimen sequenced in a study of type 1 and type 2 diabetes patients. The PCR template was genomic DNA. Amplification of the beta chain CDR3 used 30 forward and 13 reverse multiplex primers. TCRdb redid the calling of the multiplex PCR reads with MiXCR, one entry per CDR3 protein. The sample lists about 290,000 distinct CDR3 sequences; around 47% were seen once. Sequencing was performed on peripheral blood mononuclear cells (PBMCs). Receptor source: a young man with type 2 diabetes.

This chain links TRBV20-1 with TRBJ2-7; tentative D call: TRBD2 (5 bases). The CDR3 extends over 12 amino acids. Looked up from germline, CDR1 is DFQATT and CDR2 is SNEGSKA (reference sequence). V was clipped by 5 bases and J by 7 bases, with 15 bases between them. The DNA of the CDR3 is TGCAGTGCTGCCCGGAGCGGTCCGGAGCAGTACTTC. It yields the protein CSAARSGPEQYF.

This clonotype was seen ten or more times. This rearrangement joins TRBV20-1 to TRBJ1-1; D is perhaps TRBD1 (6 bases). V lost 0 bases to trimming and J lost 3 bases, with 14 bases between them. Germline CDR1 is DFQATT and CDR2 is SNEGSKA (reference sequence). The CDR3 has 15 residues. The CDR3 reads CSARDRRDTYTEAFF. In DNA form, the CDR3 reads TGCAGTGCTAGAGATCGCAGGGACACGTACACTGAAGCTTTCTTT.

This sequence joins TRBV6-5 and TRBJ1-3; D may be TRBD1 (5 bases). The CDR3 has 12 amino acids. CDR1 and CDR2 from the germline V gene are MNHEY and SVGAGI. With 5 bases removed from V and 7 bases from J, the gap between germline ends came to 9 bases. Here the CDR3 reads CASSGRDNTIYF. The CDR3 coding sequence is TGTGCCAGCAGTGGCAGGGACAACACCATATATTTT.

V and J are TRBV7-2 and TRBJ2-5; D is possibly TRBD2 (5 bases). CDR1 is SGHTA and CDR2 is FQGNSA in the germline V gene. With 0 bases removed from V and 2 bases from J, the gap between germline ends came to 10 bases. This CDR3 contains 15 residues. The CDR3 is CASSLAAGGQETQYF. The CDR3, as DNA: TGTGCCAGCAGCTTAGCGGCGGGCGGGCAAGAGACCCAGTACTTC.

This rearrangement joins TRBV5-1 to TRBJ1-1, with D unclear. This CDR3 comprises 15 residues. In germline, CDR1 is SGHRS, CDR2 YFSETQ. Trimming took off 0 bases at V and 2 bases at J, with 11 bases between the two ends. DNA for the CDR3: TGCGCCAGCAGCTTGGAGACCAGTGTCAACACTGAAGCTTTCTTT. This translates into CASSLETSVNTEAFF.

As for this clonotype: This may come from a read error, since a much larger clone is one base off. Here the CDR3 DNA reads TGTGCCAGCAGTTCGAATAGGCATGAGCAGTACTTC. Its protein is CASSSNRHEQYF. This rearrangement joins TRBV2 to TRBJ2-7; no clear D gene. The CDR3 extends over 12 amino acids. V lost 5 bases to trimming and J lost 7 bases, with 12 bases between them. CDR1 SNHLY and CDR2 FYNNEI come from the germline V gene.

In the case of this clonotype: The junction shows a germline mismatch at one end, possibly a read error. The rearrangement uses TRBV4-1 and TRBJ2-7, with no clear D. This CDR3 is 13 amino acids long. Germline V gene sequence: CDR1 MGHRA, CDR2 YSYEKL. The CDR3 loop reads CANSQALLYEQYF. The CDR3 DNA sequence: TGCGCCAACAGCCAAGCGTTACTCTACGAGCAGTACTTC.

This clonotype occurred a few times. The rearrangement joins TRBV30 to TRBJ2-3; D is perhaps TRBD1 or TRBD2 (5 bases each). Germline V lookup: CDR1 GTSNPN, CDR2 SVGIG (reference sequence). The CDR3 covers 13 residues. Trimming took off 2 bases at V and 11 bases at J, with 17 bases between the two ends. Here the CDR3 reads CAWSRDRAGGQYF. DNA of the CDR3: TGTGCCTGGAGTAGGGACCGCGCCGGAGGGCAGTATTTT.

The chain joins TRBV5-1 to TRBJ2-7, with D possibly called TRBD1 or TRBD2 (5 bases each). Trimming shortened V by 4 bases and J by 8 bases, and 19 bases separated the two germline ends. Germline CDR1 reads SGHRS; CDR2 reads YFSETQ. CDR3 length: 14 amino acids. CDR3 DNA sequence: TGCGCCAGCAGCCCAAAGGGGCAGGGAGCCAAGCAGTACTTC. Its protein product is CASSPKGQGAKQYF.

This clonotype was counted between two and nine times. This chain connects TRBV4-2 to TRBJ2-7, with D perhaps matching TRBD1 (6 bases). Germline CDR1 LGHNA, CDR2 YNFKEQ. The CDR3 has 16 amino acids. The germline V and J ends were trimmed by 0 bases and 7 bases, with 19 bases remaining between them. The CDR3 sequence: CASSQDRAQGSREQYF. CDR3 coding DNA: TGTGCCAGCAGCCAAGATCGGGCTCAGGGGTCGCGGGAGCAGTACTTC.

V and J are TRBV10-3 and TRBJ1-1, with D hard to call. V lost 0 bases and J 11 bases, leaving 7 bases between the germline ends. Germline values: CDR1 ENHRY, CDR2 SYGVKD. The CDR3 covers 11 residues. The CDR3 loop reads CAISESSSAFF. CDR3 in DNA: TGTGCCATCAGTGAGTCGTCCTCCGCTTTCTTT.

As concerns this clonotype: A much larger clone sits a single nucleotide away, making a read error possible. This chain connects TRBV2 to TRBJ2-5, with D possibly being TRBD1 or TRBD2 (6 bases each). This CDR3 is 12 amino acids long. Trimming took 6 bases from V and 12 from J, leaving 17 bases between them. The germline CDR1 and CDR2 sequences are SNHLY and FYNNEI. CDR3 sequence: CASSADGGGKYF. DNA for the CDR3: TGTGCCAGCAGCGCGGACGGAGGGGGGAAGTACTTC. Combining the CDR3 with reference TRBV2 and TRBJ2-5 gives the whole variable domain EPEVTQTPSHQVTQMGQEVILRCVPISNHLYFYWYRQILGQKVEFLVSFYNNEISEKSEIFDDQFSVERPDGSNFTLKIRSTKLEDSAMYFCASSADGGGKYFGPGTRLLVL.

The chain links TRBV30 to TRBJ1-1; D possibly corresponds to TRBD1 (6 bases). Germline assignment: CDR1 GTSNPN and CDR2 SVGIG (reference sequence). V shed 0 bases and J shed 2 bases, with 10 bases lying between them. The CDR3 spans 14 residues. CDR3 sequence reads: CAWSVYGGNTEAFF. In nucleotides, the CDR3 is TGTGCCTGGAGTGTTTACGGGGGCAACACTGAAGCTTTCTTT.

The rearrangement uses TRBV30 and TRBJ2-5, with 8 bases aligning to TRBD1. The CDR3 length is 14 residues. Germline V gives CDR1 GTSNPN, CDR2 SVGIG (reference sequence). V gave up 5 bases and J gave up 5 bases; unmatched junction bases: 10. The CDR3 nucleotides read TGTGCCTGGGGTTACAGGGGGATAGAGGAGACCCAGTACTTC. Amino acid sequence: CAWGYRGIEETQYF.

V and J are TRBV19 and TRBJ1-1; 8 bases match TRBD1. The CDR3 has 16 residues. CDR1 is LNHDA, CDR2 SQIVND, per germline (reference sequence). V dropped 11 bases and J dropped 1; count of bases not matched to a gene: 15. CDR3 bases: TGTGCCTGGAGTTTTCCACGGACAGGGACGAACACTGAAGCTTTCTTT. Translating gives CAWSFPRTGTNTEAFF.

The V call is TRBV12-5, the J call TRBJ1-2, with a weak D call TRBD1 (6 bases). Trimming shortened V by 0 bases and J by 7 bases, and 18 bases separated the two germline ends. Germline-derived CDR1 and CDR2 are LGHNT and FRNRAP. CDR3 length: 16 residues. CDR3: CASGLVLGGHLPGYTF. The CDR3 nucleotides are TGTGCTAGTGGTTTGGTACTCGGGGGACACCTGCCTGGCTACACCTTC.

J is TRBJ2-5 and V is TRBV15; 9 nucleotides match TRBD1. The CDR3 sequence is 15 residues long. The V gene end was trimmed by 0 bases and the J gene end by 4 bases; junction bases not matched to a gene: 3. Germline V CDR1 and CDR2: LNHNV, YYDKDF (reference sequence). The CDR3, as DNA: TGTGCCACCAGCAGAGAAACAGGGGGCGCAGAGACCCAGTACTTC. This sequence encodes CATSRETGGAETQYF.

J is TRBJ1-4 and V is TRBV6-6; D is unclear. The CDR3 consists of 14 residues. Deletions cut 6 bases from V and 6 bases from J, with 14 bases between. The germline V gene has CDR1 MNHNY and CDR2 SVGAGI (reference sequence). The CDR3 nucleotides read TGTGCCAGCAGCACGTCGGCCTTCTATGAAAAACTGTTTTTT. It specifies CASSTSAFYEKLFF.

The chain uses TRBV4-1 and TRBJ2-1; a possible D gene is TRBD1 (5 bases). This CDR3 is 13 amino acids long. In germline, CDR1 is MGHRA, CDR2 YSYEKL. Deletions cut 6 bases from V and 6 bases from J, with 12 bases between. The DNA for the CDR3 is TGCGCCAGCAGGGACACCCTTTCCAATGAGCAGTTCTTC. It encodes CASRDTLSNEQFF.

Worth noting for this clonotype: An end of the junction differs from the germline gene, which may be a read error. This chain joins TRBV27 and TRBJ2-7; 7 nucleotides agree with TRBD1. Germline CDR1 is MNHEY and CDR2 is SMNVEV (reference sequence). The CDR3 spans 14 residues. The CDR3 DNA is TGTGCCAACAGTCTCGGGACAGACCCCTACGAGCAGTACTTC. This sequence encodes CANSLGTDPYEQYF.

In this sample, this clonotype turned up a few times. The rearrangement joins TRBV5-6 to TRBJ2-7; D may be TRBD2 (5 bases). CDR1 is SGHDT, CDR2 YYEEEE, per germline. V was clipped by 5 bases and J by 6 bases, with 12 bases between them. The CDR3 loop spans 12 amino acids. CDR3 protein: CASSPGSAEQYF. The CDR3 nucleotides are TGTGCCAGCAGTCCGGGGAGTGCCGAGCAGTACTTC.

The chain links TRBV25-1 to TRBJ1-2; D uncertain. The CDR3 is 10 amino acids. Trimming removed 7 bases from V and 5 bases from J, with 5 bases in between. CDR1 is MGHDK and CDR2 is SYGVNS in the germline V gene. This chain's CDR3 is CASIKYGYTF. The CDR3 nucleotides are TGTGCCAGCATTAAATATGGCTACACCTTC.

The chain recombines TRBV7-8 with TRBJ2-5; 8 positions match TRBD2. V trimming: 0 bases; J trimming: 10 bases; junction bases outside the gene matches: 13. Germline lookup yields CDR1 SGHVS and CDR2 FQNEAQ. This CDR3 has 16 residues. The CDR3 nucleotides read TGTGCCAGCAGCTTAGCCCGACCTCCGGGACTAGACTACCAGTACTTC. Translation gives CASSLARPPGLDYQYF.

The chain has TRBV5-1 and TRBJ1-1; tentatively, D is TRBD1 (5 bases). Germline V gene sequence: CDR1 SGHRS, CDR2 YFSETQ. This CDR3 contains 16 residues. V was pared by 6 bases and J by 1 base, with 19 bases between. The CDR3 coding sequence is TGCGCCAGCACCCTGGACACTCCACATGGGAACACTGAAGCTTTCTTT. It yields the protein CASTLDTPHGNTEAFF.

This clonotype was picked up one time. The junction does not match germline at one end; this may be a read error. The CDR3 DNA is TGTGCCAGCAGCCTGAGGTGGGGAAACACTGAAGCTTCCTTT. Amino acid sequence: CASSLRWGNTEASF. The rearrangement links TRBV6-1 to TRBJ1-1, with D hard to call. CDR1 and CDR2 (germline): MNHNS, SASEGT. This CDR3 is built from 14 residues.

This clonotype was observed many times. The chain uses TRBV7-2 and TRBJ1-6, with TRBD1 as a possible D gene (5 bases). V was cut by 1 base and J by 10 bases, with 11 bases left in between. The CDR3 covers 14 residues. Germline-derived CDR1 and CDR2 are SGHTA and FQGNSA. The CDR3 nucleotides are TGTGCCAGCAGCTTAGAGGGGAGTTACTCACCCCTCCACTTT. Translation gives CASSLEGSYSPLHF.

This clonotype has only one observation. The gene calls are TRBV28 and TRBJ1-2, with a weak D call TRBD1 (5 bases). Germline assignment: CDR1 MDHEN and CDR2 SYDVKM. The CDR3 totals 13 residues. Trimming cost V 10 bases and J 2 bases, with 14 bases left between them. In nucleotides, the CDR3 is TGTGCCACCCCGGGGCGATCCAACTATGGCTACACCTTC. It codes for CATPGRSNYGYTF.

The CDR3 spells CASSDFGSSYNEQFF. In DNA form, the CDR3 reads TGTGCCAGCAGTGACTTCGGGAGCTCCTACAATGAGCAGTTCTTC. The chain links TRBV6-4 to TRBJ2-1; a weak D match, TRBD2 (6 bases). The CDR3 covers 15 residues. Germline values: CDR1 MRHNA, CDR2 SNTAGT. V was pared by 1 base and J by 0 bases, with 7 bases between.

The gene calls are TRBV30 and TRBJ2-5; 10 nucleotides align to TRBD2. Germline V lookup: CDR1 GTSNPN, CDR2 SVGIG (reference sequence). This CDR3 has 17 amino acids. Germline trimming cut 1 base from V and 3 bases from J; bases unmatched to any gene: 11. CDR3 nucleotides: TGTGCCTGGAGTGCCATTAGCGGGAGGTCAGGGGAAGAGACCCAGTACTTC. Amino acids: CAWSAISGRSGEETQYF.

The chain has TRBV7-3 and TRBJ2-1, with D hard to call. Germline V CDR1 and CDR2: SGHTA, FQGTGA. V lost 8 bases, J lost 1 base, and 15 bases lay in between. The CDR3 contains 15 residues. The DNA of the CDR3 is TGTGCCAGCGGACCCCCCCGCACGTCCTACAATGAGCAGTTCTTC. Translation: CASGPPRTSYNEQFF.